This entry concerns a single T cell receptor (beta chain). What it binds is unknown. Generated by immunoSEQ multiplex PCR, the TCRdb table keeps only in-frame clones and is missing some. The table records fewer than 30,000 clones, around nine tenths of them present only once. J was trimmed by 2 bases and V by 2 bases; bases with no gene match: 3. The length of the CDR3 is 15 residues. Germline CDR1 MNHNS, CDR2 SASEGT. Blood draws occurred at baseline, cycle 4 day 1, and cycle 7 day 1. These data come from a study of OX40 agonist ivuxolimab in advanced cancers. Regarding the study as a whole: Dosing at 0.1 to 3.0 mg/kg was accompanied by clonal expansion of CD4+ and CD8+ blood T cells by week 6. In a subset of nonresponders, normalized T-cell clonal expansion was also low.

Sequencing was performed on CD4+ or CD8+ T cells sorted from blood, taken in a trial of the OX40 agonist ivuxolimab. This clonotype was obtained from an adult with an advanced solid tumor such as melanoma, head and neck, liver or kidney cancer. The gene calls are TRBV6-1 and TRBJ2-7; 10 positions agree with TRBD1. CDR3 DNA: TGTGCCAGCAGTGAAAAGACAGGGGGCCCCTACGAGCAGTACTTC. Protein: CASSEKTGGPYEQYF.